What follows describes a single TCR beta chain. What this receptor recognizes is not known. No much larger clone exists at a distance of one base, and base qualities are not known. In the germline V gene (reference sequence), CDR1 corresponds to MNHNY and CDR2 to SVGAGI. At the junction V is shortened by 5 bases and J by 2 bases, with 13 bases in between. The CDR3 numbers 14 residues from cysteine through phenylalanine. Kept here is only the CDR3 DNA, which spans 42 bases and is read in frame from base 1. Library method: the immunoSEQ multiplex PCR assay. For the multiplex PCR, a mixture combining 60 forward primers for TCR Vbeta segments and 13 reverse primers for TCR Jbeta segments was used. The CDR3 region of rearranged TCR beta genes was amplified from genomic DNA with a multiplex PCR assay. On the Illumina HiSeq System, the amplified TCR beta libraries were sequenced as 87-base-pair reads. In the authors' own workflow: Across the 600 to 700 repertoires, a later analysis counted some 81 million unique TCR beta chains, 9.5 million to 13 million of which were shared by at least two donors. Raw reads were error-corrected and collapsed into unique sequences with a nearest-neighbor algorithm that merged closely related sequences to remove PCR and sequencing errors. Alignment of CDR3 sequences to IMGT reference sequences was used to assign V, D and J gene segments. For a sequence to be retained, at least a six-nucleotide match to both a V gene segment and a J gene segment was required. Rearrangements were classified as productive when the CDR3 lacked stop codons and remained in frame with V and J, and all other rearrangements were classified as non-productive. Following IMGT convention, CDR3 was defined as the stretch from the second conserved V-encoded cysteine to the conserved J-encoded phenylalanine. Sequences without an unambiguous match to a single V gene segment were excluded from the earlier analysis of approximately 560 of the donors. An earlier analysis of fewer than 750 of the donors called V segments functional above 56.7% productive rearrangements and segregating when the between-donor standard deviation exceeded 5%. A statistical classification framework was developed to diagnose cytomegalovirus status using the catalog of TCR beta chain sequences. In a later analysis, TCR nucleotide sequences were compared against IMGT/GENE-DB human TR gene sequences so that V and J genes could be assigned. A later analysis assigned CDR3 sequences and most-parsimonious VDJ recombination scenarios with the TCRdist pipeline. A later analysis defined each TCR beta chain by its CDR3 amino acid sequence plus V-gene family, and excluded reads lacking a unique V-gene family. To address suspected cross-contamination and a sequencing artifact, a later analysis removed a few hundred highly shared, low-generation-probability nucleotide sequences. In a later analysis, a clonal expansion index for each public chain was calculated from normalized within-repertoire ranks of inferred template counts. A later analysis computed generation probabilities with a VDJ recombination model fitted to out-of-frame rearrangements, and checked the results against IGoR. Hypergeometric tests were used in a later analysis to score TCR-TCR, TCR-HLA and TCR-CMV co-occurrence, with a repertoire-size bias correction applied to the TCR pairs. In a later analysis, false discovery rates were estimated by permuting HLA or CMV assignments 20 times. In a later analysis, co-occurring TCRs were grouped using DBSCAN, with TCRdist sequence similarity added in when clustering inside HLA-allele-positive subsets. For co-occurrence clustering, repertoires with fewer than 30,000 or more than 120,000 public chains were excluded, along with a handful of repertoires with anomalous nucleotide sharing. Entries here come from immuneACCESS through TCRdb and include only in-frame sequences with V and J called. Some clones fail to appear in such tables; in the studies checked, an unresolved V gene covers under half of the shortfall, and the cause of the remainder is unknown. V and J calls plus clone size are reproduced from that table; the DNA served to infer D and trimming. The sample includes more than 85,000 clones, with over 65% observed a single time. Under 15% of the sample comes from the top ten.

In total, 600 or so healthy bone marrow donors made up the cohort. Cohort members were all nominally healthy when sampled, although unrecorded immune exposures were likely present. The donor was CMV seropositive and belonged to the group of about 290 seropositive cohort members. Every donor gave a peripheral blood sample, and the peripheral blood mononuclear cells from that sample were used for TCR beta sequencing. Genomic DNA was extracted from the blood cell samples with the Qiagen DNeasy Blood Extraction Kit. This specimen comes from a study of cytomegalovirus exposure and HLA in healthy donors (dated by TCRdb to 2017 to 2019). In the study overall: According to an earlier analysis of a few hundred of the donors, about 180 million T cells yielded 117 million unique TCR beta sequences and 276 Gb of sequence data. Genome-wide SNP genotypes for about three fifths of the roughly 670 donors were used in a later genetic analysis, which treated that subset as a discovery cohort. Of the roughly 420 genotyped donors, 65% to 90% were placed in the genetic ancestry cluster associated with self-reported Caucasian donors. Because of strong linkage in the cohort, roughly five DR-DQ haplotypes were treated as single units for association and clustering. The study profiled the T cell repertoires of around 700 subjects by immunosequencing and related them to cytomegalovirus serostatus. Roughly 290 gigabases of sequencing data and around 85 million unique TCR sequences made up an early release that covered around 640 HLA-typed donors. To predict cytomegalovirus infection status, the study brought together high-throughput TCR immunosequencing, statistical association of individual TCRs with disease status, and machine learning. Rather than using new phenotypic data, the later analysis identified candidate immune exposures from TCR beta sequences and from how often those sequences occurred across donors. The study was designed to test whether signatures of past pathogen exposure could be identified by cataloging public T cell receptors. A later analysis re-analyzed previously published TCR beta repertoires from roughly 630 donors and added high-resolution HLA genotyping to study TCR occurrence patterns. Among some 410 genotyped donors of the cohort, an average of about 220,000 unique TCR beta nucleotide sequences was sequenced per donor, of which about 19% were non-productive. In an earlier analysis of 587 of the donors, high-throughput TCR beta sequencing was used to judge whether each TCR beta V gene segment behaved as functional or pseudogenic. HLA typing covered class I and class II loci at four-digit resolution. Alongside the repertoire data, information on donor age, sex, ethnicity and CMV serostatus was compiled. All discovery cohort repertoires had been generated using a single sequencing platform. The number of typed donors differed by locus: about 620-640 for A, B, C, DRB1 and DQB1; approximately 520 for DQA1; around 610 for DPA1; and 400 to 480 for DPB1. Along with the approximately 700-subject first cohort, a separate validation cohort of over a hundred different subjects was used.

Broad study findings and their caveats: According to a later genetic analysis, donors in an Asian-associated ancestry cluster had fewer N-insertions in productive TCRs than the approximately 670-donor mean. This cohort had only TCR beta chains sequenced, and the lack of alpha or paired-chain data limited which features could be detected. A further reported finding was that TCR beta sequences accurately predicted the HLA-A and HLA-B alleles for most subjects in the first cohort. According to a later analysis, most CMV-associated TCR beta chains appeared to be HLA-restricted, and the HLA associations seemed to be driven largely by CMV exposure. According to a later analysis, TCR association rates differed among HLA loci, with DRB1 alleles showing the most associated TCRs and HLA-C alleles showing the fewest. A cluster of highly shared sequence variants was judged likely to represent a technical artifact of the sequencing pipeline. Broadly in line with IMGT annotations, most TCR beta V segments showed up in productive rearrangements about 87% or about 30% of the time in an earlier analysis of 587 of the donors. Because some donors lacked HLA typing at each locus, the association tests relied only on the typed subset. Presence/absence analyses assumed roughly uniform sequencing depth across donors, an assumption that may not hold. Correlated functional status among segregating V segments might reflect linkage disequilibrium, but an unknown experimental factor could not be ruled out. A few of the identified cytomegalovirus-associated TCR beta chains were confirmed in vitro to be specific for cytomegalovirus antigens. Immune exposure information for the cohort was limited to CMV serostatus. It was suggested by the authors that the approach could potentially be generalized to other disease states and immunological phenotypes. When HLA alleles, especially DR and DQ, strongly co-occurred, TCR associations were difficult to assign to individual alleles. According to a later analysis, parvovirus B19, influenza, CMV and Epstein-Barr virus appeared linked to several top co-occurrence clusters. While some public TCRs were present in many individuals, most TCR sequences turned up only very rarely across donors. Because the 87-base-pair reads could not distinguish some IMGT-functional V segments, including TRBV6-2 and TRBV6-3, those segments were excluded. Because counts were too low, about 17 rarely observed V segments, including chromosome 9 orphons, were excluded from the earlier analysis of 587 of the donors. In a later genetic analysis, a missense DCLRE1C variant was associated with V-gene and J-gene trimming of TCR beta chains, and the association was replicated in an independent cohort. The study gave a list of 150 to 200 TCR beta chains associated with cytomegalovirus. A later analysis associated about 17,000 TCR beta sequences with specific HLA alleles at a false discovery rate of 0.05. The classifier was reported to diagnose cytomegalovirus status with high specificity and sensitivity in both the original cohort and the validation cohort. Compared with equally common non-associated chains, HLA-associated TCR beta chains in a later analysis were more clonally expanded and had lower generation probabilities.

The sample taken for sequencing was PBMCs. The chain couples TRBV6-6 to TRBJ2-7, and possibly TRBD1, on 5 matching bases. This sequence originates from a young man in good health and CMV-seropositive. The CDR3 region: CASSPTSTAYEQYF. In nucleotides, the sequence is TGTGCCAGCAGTCCCACCTCGACAGCCTACGAGCAGTACTTC.